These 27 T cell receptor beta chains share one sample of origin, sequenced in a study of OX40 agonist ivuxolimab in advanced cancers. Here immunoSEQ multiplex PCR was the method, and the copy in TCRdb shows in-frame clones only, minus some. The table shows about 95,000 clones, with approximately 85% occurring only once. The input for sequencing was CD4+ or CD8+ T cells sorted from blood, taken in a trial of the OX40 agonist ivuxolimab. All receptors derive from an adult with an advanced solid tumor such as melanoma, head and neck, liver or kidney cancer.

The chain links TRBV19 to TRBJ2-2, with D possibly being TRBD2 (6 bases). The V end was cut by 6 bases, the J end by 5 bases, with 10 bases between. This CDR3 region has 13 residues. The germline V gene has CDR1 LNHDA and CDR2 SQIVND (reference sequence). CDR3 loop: CASSRLVTGELFF. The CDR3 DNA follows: TGTGCCAGTAGCCGACTAGTTACCGGGGAGCTGTTTTTT.

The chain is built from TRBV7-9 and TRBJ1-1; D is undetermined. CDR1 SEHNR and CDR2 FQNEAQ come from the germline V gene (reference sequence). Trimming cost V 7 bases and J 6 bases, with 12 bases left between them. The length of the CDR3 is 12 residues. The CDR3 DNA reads TGTGCCAGCACCCTACGGGCGGCTGAAGCTTTCTTT. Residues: CASTLRAAEAFF.

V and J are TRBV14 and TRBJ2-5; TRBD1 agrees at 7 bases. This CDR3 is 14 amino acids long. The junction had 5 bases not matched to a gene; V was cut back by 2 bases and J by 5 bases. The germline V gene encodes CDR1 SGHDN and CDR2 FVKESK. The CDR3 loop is CASSQTTGQETQYF. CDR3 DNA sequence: TGTGCCAGCAGCCAAACGACAGGGCAGGAGACCCAGTACTTC.

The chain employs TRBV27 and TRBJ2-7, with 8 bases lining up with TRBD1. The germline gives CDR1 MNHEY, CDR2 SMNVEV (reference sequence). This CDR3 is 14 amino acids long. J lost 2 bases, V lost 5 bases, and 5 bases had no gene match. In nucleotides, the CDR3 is TGTGCCAGCAGTGAGGACAGGGCGACCTACGAGCAGTACTTC. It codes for CASSEDRATYEQYF.

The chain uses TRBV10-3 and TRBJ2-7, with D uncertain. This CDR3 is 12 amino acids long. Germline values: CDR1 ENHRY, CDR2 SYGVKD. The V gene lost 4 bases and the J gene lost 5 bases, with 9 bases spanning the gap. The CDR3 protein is CAISGTKDEQYF. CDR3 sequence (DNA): TGTGCCATCAGTGGTACAAAAGACGAGCAGTACTTC.

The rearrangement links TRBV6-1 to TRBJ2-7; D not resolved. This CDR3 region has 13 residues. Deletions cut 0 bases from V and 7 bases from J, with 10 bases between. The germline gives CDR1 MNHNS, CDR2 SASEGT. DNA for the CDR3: TGTGCCAGCAGTGAAGCAAACCTTATGGAGCAGTACTTC. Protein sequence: CASSEANLMEQYF.

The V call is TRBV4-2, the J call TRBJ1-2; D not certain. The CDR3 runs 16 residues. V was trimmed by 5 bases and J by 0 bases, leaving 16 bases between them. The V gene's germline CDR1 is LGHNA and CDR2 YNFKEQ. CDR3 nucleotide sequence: TGTGCCAGCAGCTTAGAGGTTGGGAGCGCTAACTATGGCTACACCTTC. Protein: CASSLEVGSANYGYTF.

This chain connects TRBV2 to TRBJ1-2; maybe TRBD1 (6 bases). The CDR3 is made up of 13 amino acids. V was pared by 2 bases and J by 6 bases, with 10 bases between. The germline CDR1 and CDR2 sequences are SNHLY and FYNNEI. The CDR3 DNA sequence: TGTGCCAGCAGTGAATACAGGGAGGATGGCTACACCTTC. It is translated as CASSEYREDGYTF. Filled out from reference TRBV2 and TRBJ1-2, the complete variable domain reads EPEVTQTPSHQVTQMGQEVILRCVPISNHLYFYWYRQILGQKVEFLVSFYNNEISEKSEIFDDQFSVERPDGSNFTLKIRSTKLEDSAMYFCASSEYREDGYTFGSGTRLTVV.

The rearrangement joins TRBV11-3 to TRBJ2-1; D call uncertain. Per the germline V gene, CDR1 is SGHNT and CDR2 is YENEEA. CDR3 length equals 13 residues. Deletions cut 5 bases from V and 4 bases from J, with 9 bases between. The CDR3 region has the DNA TGTGCCAGCAGCCCAGGAGAATACAATGAGCAGTTCTTC. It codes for CASSPGEYNEQFF.

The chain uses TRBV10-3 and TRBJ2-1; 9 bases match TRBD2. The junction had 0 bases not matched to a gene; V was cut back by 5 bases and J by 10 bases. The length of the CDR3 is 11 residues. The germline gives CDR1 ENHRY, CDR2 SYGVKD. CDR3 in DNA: TGTGCCATCAGTCTAGCGGGAGAGCAGTTCTTC. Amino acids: CAISLAGEQFF.

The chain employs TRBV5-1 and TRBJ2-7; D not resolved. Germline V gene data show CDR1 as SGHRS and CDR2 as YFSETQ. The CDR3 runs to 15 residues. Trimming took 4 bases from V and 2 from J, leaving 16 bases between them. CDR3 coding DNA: TGCGCCAGCAGCGTCGAGGAACTACCGACCTACGAGCAGTACTTC. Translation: CASSVEELPTYEQYF.

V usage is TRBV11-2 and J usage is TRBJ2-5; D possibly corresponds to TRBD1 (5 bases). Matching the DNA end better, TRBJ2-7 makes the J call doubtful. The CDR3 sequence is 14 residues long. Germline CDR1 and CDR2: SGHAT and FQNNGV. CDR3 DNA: TGTGCCAGCAGCTTAGACCAGGGTTTCGGCGAGCAGTACTTC. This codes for CASSLDQGFGEQYF.

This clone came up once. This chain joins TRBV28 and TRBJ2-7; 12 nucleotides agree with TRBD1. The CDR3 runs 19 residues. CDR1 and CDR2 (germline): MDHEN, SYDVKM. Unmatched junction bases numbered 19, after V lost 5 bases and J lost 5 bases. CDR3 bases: TGTGCCAGCAGTCTGTTCATACCCGGGACAGGGGGCGCAAACCACGAGCAGTACTTC. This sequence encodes CASSLFIPGTGGANHEQYF. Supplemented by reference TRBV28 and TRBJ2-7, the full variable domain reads DVKVTQSSRYLVKRTGEKVFLECVQDMDHENMFWYRQDPGLGLRLIYFSYDVKMKEKGDIPEGYSVSREKKERFSLILESASTNQTSMYLCASSLFIPGTGGANHEQYFGPGTRLTVT.

The CDR3 nucleotides read TGCGCCAGCAGTGAAGGGACAGGATACATCGAGCAGTACTTC. This codes for CASSEGTGYIEQYF. The J gene is TRBJ2-7, the V gene TRBV10-2; TRBD1 matches at 8 bases. V shed 3 bases, J shed 6 bases, and the junction held 7 bases outside the gene matches. CDR3 length: 14 amino acids. In germline, CDR1 is WSHSY, CDR2 SAAADI.

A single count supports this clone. The CDR3 nucleotides are TGTGCCAGCAGTGAAGCGCGGGGCAGGGCCTACGAGCAGTACTTC. Its translation is CASSEARGRAYEQYF. The chain carries TRBV2 and TRBJ2-7; a possible D gene is TRBD2 (6 bases). The V and J ends lost 0 bases and 2 bases respectively, with 11 bases between them. The germline gives CDR1 SNHLY, CDR2 FYNNEI. The CDR3 length is 15 residues.

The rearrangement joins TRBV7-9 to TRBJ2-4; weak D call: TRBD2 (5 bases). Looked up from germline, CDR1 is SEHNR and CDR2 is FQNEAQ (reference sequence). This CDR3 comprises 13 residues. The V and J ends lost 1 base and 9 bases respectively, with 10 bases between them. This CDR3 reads CASSLGGSGIQYF. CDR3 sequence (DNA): TGTGCCAGCAGCTTAGGAGGGTCGGGCATTCAGTACTTC.

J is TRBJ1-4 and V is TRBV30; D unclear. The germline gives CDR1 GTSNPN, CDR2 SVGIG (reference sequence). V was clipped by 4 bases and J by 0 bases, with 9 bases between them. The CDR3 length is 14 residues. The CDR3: CAWKPGTTNEKLFF. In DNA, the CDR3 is TGTGCCTGGAAGCCGGGAACAACTAATGAAAAACTGTTTTTT.

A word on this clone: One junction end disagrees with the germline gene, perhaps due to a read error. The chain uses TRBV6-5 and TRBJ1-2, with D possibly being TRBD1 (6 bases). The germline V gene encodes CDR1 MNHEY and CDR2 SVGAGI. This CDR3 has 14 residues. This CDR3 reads CASSYNRDSYGCTF. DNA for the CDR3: TGTGCCAGCAGTTACAACAGGGATTCCTATGGCTGCACCTTC.

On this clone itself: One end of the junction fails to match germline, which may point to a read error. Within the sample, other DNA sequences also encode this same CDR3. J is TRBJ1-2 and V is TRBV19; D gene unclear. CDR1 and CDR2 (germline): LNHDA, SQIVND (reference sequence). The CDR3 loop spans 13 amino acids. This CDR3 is CASSIQDDYGYTF. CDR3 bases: TGTGCCAGTAGTATCCAGGATGACTATGGCTACACCTTT.

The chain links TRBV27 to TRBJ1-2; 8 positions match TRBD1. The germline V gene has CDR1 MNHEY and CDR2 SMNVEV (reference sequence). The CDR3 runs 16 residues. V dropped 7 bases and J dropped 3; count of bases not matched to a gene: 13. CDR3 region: CASKLSTGATDYGYTF. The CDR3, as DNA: TGTGCCAGCAAATTATCGACAGGGGCGACGGACTATGGCTACACCTTC.

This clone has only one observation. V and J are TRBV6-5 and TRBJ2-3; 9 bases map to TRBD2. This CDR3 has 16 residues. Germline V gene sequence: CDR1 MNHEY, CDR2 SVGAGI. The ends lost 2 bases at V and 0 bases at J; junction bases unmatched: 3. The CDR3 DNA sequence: TGTGCCAGCAGTTACGATCTAGCGGGAAGCACAGATACGCAGTATTTT. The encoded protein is CASSYDLAGSTDTQYF.

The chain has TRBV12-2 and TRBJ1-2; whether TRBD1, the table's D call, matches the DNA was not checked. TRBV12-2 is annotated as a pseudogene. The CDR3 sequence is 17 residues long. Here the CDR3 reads CASRSRDRPIWGYGYTF. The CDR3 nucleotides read TGTGCAAGTCGCTCCCGGGACAGGCCCATCTGGGGCTATGGCTACACCTTC.

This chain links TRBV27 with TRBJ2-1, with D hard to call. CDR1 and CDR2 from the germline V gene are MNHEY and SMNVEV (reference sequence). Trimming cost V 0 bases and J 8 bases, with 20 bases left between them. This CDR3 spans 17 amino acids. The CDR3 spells CASSLSGWGYTWDEQFF. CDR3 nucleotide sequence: TGTGCCAGCAGTTTATCGGGGTGGGGATATACATGGGATGAGCAGTTCTTC.

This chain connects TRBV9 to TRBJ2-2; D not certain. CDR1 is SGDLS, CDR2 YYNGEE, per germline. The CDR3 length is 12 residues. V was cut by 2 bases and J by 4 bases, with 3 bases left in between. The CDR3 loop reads CASSVVTGELFF. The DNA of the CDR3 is TGTGCCAGCAGCGTTGTCACCGGGGAGCTGTTTTTT.

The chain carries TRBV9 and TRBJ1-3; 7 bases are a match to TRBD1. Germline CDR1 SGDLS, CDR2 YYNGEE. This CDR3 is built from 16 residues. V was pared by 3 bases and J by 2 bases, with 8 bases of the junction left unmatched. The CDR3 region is CASSAPHRGTGNTIYF. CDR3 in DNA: TGTGCCAGCAGCGCACCTCACAGGGGAACTGGAAACACCATATATTTT.

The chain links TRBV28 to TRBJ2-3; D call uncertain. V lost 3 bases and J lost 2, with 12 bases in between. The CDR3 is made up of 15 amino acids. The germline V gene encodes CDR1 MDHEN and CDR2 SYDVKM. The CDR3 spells CASSFAGPNTDTQYF. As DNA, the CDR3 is TGTGCCAGCAGTTTCGCTGGTCCCAACACAGATACGCAGTATTTT.

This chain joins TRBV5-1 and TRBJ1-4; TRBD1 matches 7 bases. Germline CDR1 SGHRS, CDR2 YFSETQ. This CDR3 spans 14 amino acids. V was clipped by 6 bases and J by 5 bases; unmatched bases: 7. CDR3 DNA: TGCGCCAGCACCCGGACAGGTCGAAATGAAAAACTGTTTTTT. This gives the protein CASTRTGRNEKLFF.